A single sample is the source of the 26 T cell receptor beta chains below, sequenced in a study of vaccination effects on CD4 cells after COVID-19. Culture lasted about nine days before CD4+ T cell isolation. Antigens of these TCRs are unknown. TCRdb's table, derived via immunoSEQ multiplex PCR, lists solely in-frame clones and lacks some. The sample yields tens of thousands of clones, approximately 71% seen once. The source was CD4+ T cells from PBMCs cultured without peptide, collected before COVID-19 vaccination. These TCRs come from a human donor who received a COVID-19 vaccine.

The CDR3 region is CASSELGQGWPGELFF. DNA of the CDR3: TGTGCCAGCAGTGAATTGGGACAGGGATGGCCCGGGGAGCTGTTTTTT. This chain uses TRBV6-1 with TRBJ2-2, with 9 positions matching TRBD1. This CDR3 has 16 residues. Unmatched junction bases numbered 7, after V lost 2 bases and J lost 6 bases. CDR1 is MNHNS and CDR2 is SASEGT in the germline V gene.

V is TRBV18 and J is TRBJ1-1; the D is unclear. Trimming cost V 2 bases and J 0 bases, with 10 bases left between them. Germline CDR1 and CDR2: KGHSH and LQKENI. This CDR3 comprises 15 residues. CDR3 coding DNA: TGTGCCAGCTCACCAATTGTGGAGTTGAACACTGAAGCTTTCTTT. Translated: CASSPIVELNTEAFF.

The chain employs TRBV7-8 and TRBJ2-2, with D perhaps TRBD2 (5 bases). Germline CDR1 reads SGHVS; CDR2 reads FQNEAQ. This CDR3 has 15 residues. Between the trimmed V and J ends, which lost 1 base and 4 bases, there was a span of 10 bases. The CDR3 reads CASSLGSGGTGELFF. The CDR3 bases are TGTGCCAGCAGCTTAGGGTCAGGAGGCACCGGGGAGCTGTTTTTT. Supplemented by reference TRBV7-8 and TRBJ2-2, the full variable domain reads GAGVSQSPRYKVAKRGQDVALRCDPISGHVSLFWYQQALGQGPEFLTYFQNEAQLDKSGLPSDRFFAERPEGSVSTLKIQRTQQEDSAVYLCASSLGSGGTGELFFGEGSRLTVL.

The J gene is TRBJ2-3, the V gene TRBV7-2; D not resolved. The germline V gene encodes CDR1 SGHTA and CDR2 FQGNSA. The CDR3 runs to 15 residues. Trimming shortened V by 5 bases and J by 0 bases, and 12 bases separated the two germline ends. CDR3 in amino acids: CASSEKPLSTDTQYF. Here the CDR3 DNA reads TGTGCCAGCAGCGAAAAACCCTTAAGCACAGATACGCAGTATTTT. The full variable domain, its missing parts supplied by reference TRBV7-2 and TRBJ2-3, is GAGVSQSPSNKVTEKGKDVELRCDPISGHTALYWYRQSLGQGLEFLIYFQGNSAPDKSGLPSDRFSAERTGGSVSTLTIQRTQQEDSAVYLCASSEKPLSTDTQYFGPGTRLTVL.

A remark on this clone: This sample includes further DNA sequences coding for the same CDR3. The J gene is TRBJ1-5, the V gene TRBV24-1; maybe TRBD1 (5 bases). CDR3 length: 14 amino acids. V was pared by 5 bases and J by 1 base, with 8 bases between. Germline values: CDR1 KGHDR, CDR2 SFDVKD. The CDR3 loop is CATSGGLSNQPQHF. The CDR3 bases are TGTGCCACCAGTGGGGGCTTAAGCAATCAGCCCCAGCATTTT.

This clone was observed a handful of times. The chain uses TRBV6-5 and TRBJ1-2; 8 bases fit TRBD1. CDR1 is MNHEY and CDR2 is SVGAGI in the germline V gene. With 4 bases clipped from V and 3 bases from J, the junction kept 4 bases outside the gene matches. The CDR3 sequence is 14 residues long. CDR3 protein: CASSSGGAHYGYTF. CDR3 DNA sequence: TGTGCCAGCAGTTCAGGGGGCGCTCACTATGGCTACACCTTC.

The chain recombines TRBV7-2 with TRBJ2-5, with 8 bases lining up with TRBD2. J was trimmed by 5 bases and V by 3 bases; bases with no gene match: 5. CDR3 size: 14 residues. Germline loops: CDR1 SGHTA, CDR2 FQGNSA. The CDR3 is CASSFSLAVETQYF. The CDR3 DNA follows: TGTGCCAGCAGCTTTTCACTAGCGGTTGAGACCCAGTACTTC.

The J gene is TRBJ2-1, the V gene TRBV2; no definite D call. V lost 1 base, J lost 5 bases, and 9 bases lay in between. The CDR3 sequence is 14 residues long. Germline assignment: CDR1 SNHLY and CDR2 FYNNEI. The CDR3 coding sequence is TGTGCCAGCAGTGAAGAGGCTACCAACAATGAGCAGTTCTTC. This translates into CASSEEATNNEQFF.

The chain's CDR3 is CASSLGQVYGNTIYF. In nucleotides, the CDR3 is TGTGCCAGCAGTTTGGGGCAGGTATATGGAAACACCATATATTTT. V and J are TRBV28 and TRBJ1-3, with D perhaps matching TRBD1 (5 bases). CDR3 length: 15 amino acids. Germline V gene lookup returns CDR1 MDHEN and CDR2 SYDVKM. Trimming left V 3 bases short and J 3 bases short, with 12 bases between.

V is TRBV18 and J is TRBJ1-1; unclear D gene. Germline CDR1 is KGHSH and CDR2 is LQKENI. Deletions cut 0 bases from V and 8 bases from J, with 13 bases between. This CDR3 is built from 14 residues. The CDR3 DNA reads TGTGCCAGCTCACCACCGGGAAGAACCGACGAAGCTTTCTTT. Protein: CASSPPGRTDEAFF.

The chain carries TRBV27 and TRBJ1-2, with 7 positions matching TRBD1. The trim removed 5 bases at V and 4 bases at J, leaving 10 bases unmatched. Germline-derived CDR1 and CDR2 are MNHEY and SMNVEV (reference sequence). The CDR3 contains 15 residues. The CDR3 DNA is TGTGCCAGCAGTCTCACAGGGGTCCCCGCCTATGGCTACACCTTC. This gives the protein CASSLTGVPAYGYTF.

The V and J genes are TRBV11-2 and TRBJ2-1; D remains unclear. V gave up 5 bases and J gave up 2 bases, with 10 bases separating them. The CDR3 length is 14 residues. Germline V gene sequence: CDR1 SGHAT, CDR2 FQNNGV. The CDR3 DNA sequence: TGTGCCAGCAGCCCTGGACGCACCTACAATGAGCAGTTCTTC. Protein: CASSPGRTYNEQFF.

This clone appeared a single time. The chain's CDR3 is CASSPMAGYRGYNEQFF. The CDR3 DNA follows: TGTGCCAGTAGCCCGATGGCAGGGTACAGGGGATACAATGAGCAGTTCTTC. The chain has TRBV19 and TRBJ2-1; TRBD1 agrees at 7 bases. This CDR3 has 17 residues. Germline CDR1 is LNHDA and CDR2 is SQIVND (reference sequence). The junction had 15 bases not matched to a gene; V was cut back by 6 bases and J by 4 bases.

This chain links TRBV6-5 with TRBJ2-6; weak D call: TRBD1 (6 bases). CDR1 and CDR2 from the germline V gene are MNHEY and SVGAGI. Trimming took 8 bases from V and 0 from J, leaving 8 bases between them. The CDR3 has 14 amino acids. The CDR3 coding sequence is TGTGCCAGCCCACAGGGCTCTGGGGCCAACGTCCTGACTTTC. Protein sequence: CASPQGSGANVLTF.

This chain links TRBV2 with TRBJ1-2; D not resolved. The CDR3 runs to 13 residues. The V end was cut by 5 bases, the J end by 4 bases, with 11 bases between. Looked up from germline, CDR1 is SNHLY and CDR2 is FYNNEI. For the CDR3, the DNA is TGTGCCAGCAGTCCAGGATTGGGCTATGGCTACACCTTC. It translates to CASSPGLGYGYTF. Looking up the rest from reference TRBV2 and TRBJ1-2 gives the full variable domain: EPEVTQTPSHQVTQMGQEVILRCVPISNHLYFYWYRQILGQKVEFLVSFYNNEISEKSEIFDDQFSVERPDGSNFTLKIRSTKLEDSAMYFCASSPGLGYGYTFGSGTRLTVV.

The rearrangement links TRBV19 to TRBJ2-3; 12 nucleotides match TRBD2. V was clipped by 4 bases and J by 6 bases; unmatched bases: 14. CDR1 and CDR2 from the germline V gene are LNHDA and SQIVND (reference sequence). The CDR3 runs to 18 residues. The CDR3 here is CASSTSSSGTSGPDTQYF. CDR3 nucleotides: TGTGCCAGTAGTACATCTAGCTCCGGGACTAGCGGGCCCGATACGCAGTATTTT.

The gene calls are TRBV12-3 or TRBV12-4 and TRBJ1-4; no reliable D call. V gave up 5 bases and J gave up 5 bases, with 9 bases separating them. This CDR3 region has 13 residues. The CDR3 DNA follows: TGTGCCAGCAGTCGGACCGGGAATGAAAAACTGTTTTTT. As protein: CASSRTGNEKLFF.

V is TRBV12-3 or TRBV12-4 and J is TRBJ1-2; 11 bases align to TRBD1. With 6 bases clipped from V and 8 bases from J, the junction kept 5 bases outside the gene matches. This CDR3 is built from 13 residues. DNA for the CDR3: TGTGCCAGCAGAGGGACAGGGGGAAAAGGCTACACCTTC. Its protein is CASRGTGGKGYTF.

V is TRBV5-6 and J is TRBJ2-5, with D possibly being TRBD1 (5 bases). The CDR3 is 13 residues long. With 1 base removed from V and 2 bases from J, the gap between germline ends came to 6 bases. CDR1 is SGHDT, CDR2 YYEEEE, per germline. CDR3 nucleotides: TGTGCCAGCAGCTTGTCAGGGCAAGAGACCCAGTACTTC. Its translation: CASSLSGQETQYF.

V gene TRBV5-4 combines with J gene TRBJ1-1; 10 positions match TRBD1. Germline-derived CDR1 and CDR2 are SGHNT and YYREEE (reference sequence). The CDR3 loop spans 16 amino acids. V lost 0 bases, J lost 5 bases, and 7 bases stayed unmatched. CDR3 in DNA: TGTGCCAGCAGCTTGGGGACAGGGGGACCTGGTACTGAAGCTTTCTTT. Its translation is CASSLGTGGPGTEAFF.

This clone was observed a few times. The rearrangement joins TRBV12-5 to TRBJ2-7; no clear D gene. The V gene's germline CDR1 is LGHNT and CDR2 FRNRAP. V dropped 0 bases and J dropped 0 bases, with 9 bases sitting between them. CDR3 length: 15 residues. CDR3 DNA sequence: TGTGCTAGTGGTTTGGTTCCCCCAAGCTCCTACGAGCAGTACGTC. Protein: CASGLVPPSSYEQYV.

This clone was counted a few times. The rearrangement links TRBV19 to TRBJ2-3; TRBD2 aligns across 9 bases. Germline CDR1 LNHDA, CDR2 SQIVND (reference sequence). CDR3 length: 15 amino acids. J gave up 6 bases and V 6 bases, and 10 bases lay outside the gene matches. This chain's CDR3 is CASRSGSGGYDTQYF. CDR3 nucleotides: TGTGCCAGTAGATCCGGTAGCGGGGGCTACGATACGCAGTATTTT.

V and J are TRBV5-1 and TRBJ1-2, with unresolved D. V shed 3 bases and J shed 8 bases, with 17 bases lying between them. This CDR3 region has 14 residues. The V gene's germline CDR1 is SGHRS and CDR2 YFSETQ. CDR3 bases: TGCGCCAGCAGCTCGTCCGGACCGCGGCAGGGCTACACCTTC. Protein: CASSSSGPRQGYTF.

This chain connects TRBV3-1 (or the pseudogene TRBV3-2) to TRBJ2-5; D call uncertain. V was clipped by 1 base and J by 6 bases, with 9 bases between them. The CDR3 covers 13 residues. From germline, CDR1 is LGHDT and CDR2 YNNKEL (reference sequence). The CDR3 nucleotides read TGTGCCAGCAGCCAAGTGGCCAGCCAGACCCAGTACTTC. This translates into CASSQVASQTQYF.

This clone was recorded only once. The rearrangement joins TRBV15 to TRBJ2-2, with D perhaps matching TRBD2 (5 bases). The CDR3 has 14 amino acids. V lost 11 bases, J lost 3 bases, and 16 bases lay in between. The germline CDR1 and CDR2 sequences are LNHNV and YYDKDF (reference sequence). This chain's CDR3 is CAVGNGLDTGELFF. The CDR3 bases are TGTGCCGTTGGCAACGGACTCGACACCGGGGAGCTGTTTTTT.

The genes are TRBV2 and TRBJ1-4, with D unresolved. Per germline, CDR1 SNHLY and CDR2 FYNNEI. This CDR3 is 14 amino acids long. V was pared by 5 bases and J by 8 bases, with 15 bases between. The chain's CDR3 is CASSFEEAEEKLFF. The CDR3 region has the DNA TGTGCCAGCAGTTTTGAGGAGGCGGAAGAAAAACTGTTTTTT.